This TCR beta chain was retrieved from a study of cytomegalovirus exposure and HLA in healthy donors. Study conclusions and caveats: A previous analysis found most TCR beta V segments productive roughly 87% or roughly 30% of the time. It was shown in a later analysis that HLA-associated TCR beta chains were more clonally expanded than other, equally common chains. A few V segments could not be told apart, such as TRBV6-2 and TRBV6-3, and were left out.

This clone was found a few times. Antigen: not known. Trimming removed 5 bases from V and 5 bases from J; junction bases left unmatched: 7. The CDR3 covers 15 residues. Germline V CDR1 and CDR2: LNHDA, SQIVND (reference sequence). The PCR had 60 Vbeta and 13 Jbeta primers. The repertoire was sequenced with immunoSEQ multiplex PCR; TCRdb's copy has only in-frame clones and lacks some. The data contain tens of thousands of clones, roughly two thirds of them singletons. Specimen: PBMCs. The chain carries TRBV19 and TRBJ2-2; 8 nucleotides line up with TRBD1. The clonotype was recovered from a woman in her 50s in good health and CMV-seropositive. This CDR3 reads CASSPRDRYTGELFF. CDR3 DNA: TGTGCCAGTAGTCCCCGGGACAGGTATACCGGGGAGCTGTTTTTT.